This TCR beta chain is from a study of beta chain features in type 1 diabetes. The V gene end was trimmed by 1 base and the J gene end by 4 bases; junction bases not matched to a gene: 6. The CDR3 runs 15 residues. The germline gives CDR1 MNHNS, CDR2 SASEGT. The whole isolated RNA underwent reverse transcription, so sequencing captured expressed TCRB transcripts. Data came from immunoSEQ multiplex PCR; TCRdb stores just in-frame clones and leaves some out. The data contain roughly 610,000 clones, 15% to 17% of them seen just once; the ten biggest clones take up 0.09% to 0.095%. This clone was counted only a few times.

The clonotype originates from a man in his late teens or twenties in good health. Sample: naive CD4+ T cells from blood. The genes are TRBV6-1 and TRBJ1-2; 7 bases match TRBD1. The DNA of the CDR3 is TGTGCCAGCAGTGAAGGACAGGGCGGGGTCTATGGCTACACCTTC. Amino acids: CASSEGQGGVYGYTF.